Here is one T cell receptor beta chain with its context. The data belong to a study of shared clonotypes between healthy human individuals. Study-level background: Donor composition was a couple of women and a few men, aged 18 to 49.

CD45RO negativity and positive selection for CCR7 defined naive CD8 cells, a population that excluded terminally differentiated effector memory CD45RA+ cells. V lost 5 bases and J 1 base, leaving 14 bases between the germline ends. Germline CDR1 is MNHEY and CDR2 is SMNVEV (reference sequence). There are 16 residues in the CDR3. Original methodology: Filtering of immunoSEQ junctional sequences could not match full-length read filtering. Clones were sequenced by immunoSEQ multiplex PCR, and TCRdb holds only the in-frame ones, with some missing. Clonal size and the V and J genes are those of that table, whereas D and trimming came from the DNA. The sample shows about 680,000 clones, under 95% of them seen only once.

The TCR sequence derives from a man between 25 and 39 years old in good health. The chain carries TRBV27 and TRBJ2-2, with D possibly matching TRBD2 (6 bases). Sequences were obtained from naive CD8+ T cells sorted from blood. CDR3 sequence reads: CASSPDYRGNTGELFF. CDR3 DNA: TGTGCCAGCAGTCCGGACTACCGGGGGAACACCGGGGAGCTGTTTTTT.